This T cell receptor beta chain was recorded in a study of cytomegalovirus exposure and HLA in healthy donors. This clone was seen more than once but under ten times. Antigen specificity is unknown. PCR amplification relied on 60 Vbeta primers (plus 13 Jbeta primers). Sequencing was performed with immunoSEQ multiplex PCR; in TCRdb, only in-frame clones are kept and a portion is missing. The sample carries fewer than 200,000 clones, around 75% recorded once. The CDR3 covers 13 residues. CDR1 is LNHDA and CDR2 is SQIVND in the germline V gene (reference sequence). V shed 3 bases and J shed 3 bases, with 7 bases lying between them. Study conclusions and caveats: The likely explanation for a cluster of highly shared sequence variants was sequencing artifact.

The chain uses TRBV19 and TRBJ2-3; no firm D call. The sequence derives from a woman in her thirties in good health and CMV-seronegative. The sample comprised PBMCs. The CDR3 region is CASSISFTDTQYF. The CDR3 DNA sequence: TGTGCCAGTAGTATCAGTTTTACAGATACGCAGTATTTT.